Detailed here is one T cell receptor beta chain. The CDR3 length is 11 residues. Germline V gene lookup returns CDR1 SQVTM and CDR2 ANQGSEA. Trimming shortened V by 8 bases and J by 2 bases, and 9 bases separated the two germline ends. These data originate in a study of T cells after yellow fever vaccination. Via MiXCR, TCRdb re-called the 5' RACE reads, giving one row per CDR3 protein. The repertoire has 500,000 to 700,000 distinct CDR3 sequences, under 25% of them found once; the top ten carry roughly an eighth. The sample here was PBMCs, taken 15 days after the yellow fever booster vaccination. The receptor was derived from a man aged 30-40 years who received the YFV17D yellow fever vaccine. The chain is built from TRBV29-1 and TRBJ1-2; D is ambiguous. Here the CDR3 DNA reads TGCAGCTCTGAGGAAAACTATGGCTACACCTTC. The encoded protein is CSSEENYGYTF.